This T cell receptor (beta chain) was identified in a study of cytomegalovirus exposure and HLA in healthy donors. Germline assignment: CDR1 SEHNR and CDR2 FQNEAQ (reference sequence). This CDR3 has 14 residues. V lost 5 bases and J lost 6; bases outside the gene matches: 4. As regards this clone: What it binds is unknown.

Overall study findings and caveats: Previously analyzed data showed that most TCR beta V segments were productive at a frequency of about 90% or about 30%. Most TCR sequences were uncommon, yet certain public TCRs appeared in many donors. Three CMV-associated chains were confirmed in vitro to be specific for CMV antigens.

Researchers ran the PCR with 60 Vbeta and 13 Jbeta primers. Some clones are missing from TCRdb's copy, which holds only in-frame ones; the method was immunoSEQ multiplex PCR. This table holds fewer than 250,000 clones, around 75% found once. Sequencing was done on a sample of PBMCs. The TCR was taken from a male donor in good health and CMV-seropositive. The gene calls are TRBV7-9 and TRBJ2-2; 9 nucleotides match TRBD1. CDR3 amino acids: CASSGDRVAGELFF. In DNA form, the CDR3 reads TGTGCCAGCAGCGGGGACAGGGTCGCCGGGGAGCTGTTTTTT.